This T cell receptor beta chain is from a study of blood T cell repertoires in COVID-19. Sequencing used immunoSEQ multiplex PCR; TCRdb keeps in-frame clones, though not all of them. The sample shows about 24,000 clones, about 90% of them seen only once. The trim removed 0 bases at V and 5 bases at J, leaving 7 bases unmatched. CDR3 length equals 18 residues. Germline CDR1 and CDR2: LGHDT and YNNKEL (reference sequence). The V and J genes are TRBV3-1 (or the pseudogene TRBV3-2) and TRBJ2-2; 12 bases map to TRBD2. Sequencing was carried out using peripheral blood. This TCR derives from a human donor with active COVID-19. The donor label of this sample is uncertain. The CDR3 loop is CASSQELAGGWGTGELFF. The DNA of the CDR3 is TGTGCCAGCAGCCAAGAACTAGCGGGGGGATGGGGGACCGGGGAGCTGTTTTTT.